This TCR beta chain is from a study of control samples from healthy donors and cancer patients (dated by TCRdb to 2018 to 2020). Remarks on this clone: What this receptor recognizes is not known. The input lacks base qualities; no much larger clone sits a single base away.

V lost 5 bases and J lost 2 bases; the stretch between them is 13 bases long. In the germline V gene, CDR1 corresponds to MDHEN and CDR2 to SYDVKM. There are 15 amino acids in the CDR3, from cysteine to phenylalanine inclusive. CDR3 DNA is the only sequence kept; it has 45 bases, read in frame from the first base. Library preparation employed the immunoSEQ multiplex PCR assay. This immuneACCESS table, as held by TCRdb, lists in-frame sequences with V and J called but not all clones. Of the missing ones, under half trace to an unresolved V gene in checked studies; the others have no known cause. The sample table contains 85,000 to 95,000 clones; only one count was recorded for more than 75% of them. Of the sample, around 9.5% falls within the top ten clones.

The V and J genes are TRBV28 and TRBJ1-5, with a tentative D gene TRBD1 over 6 matching bases. This clonotype originated in a woman aged 55-69 years in good health. Sequenced material: blood. This receptor carries the CDR3 CASSPTGSGNQPQHF. The DNA sequence is given as TGTGCCAGCAGTCCGACAGGATCCGGCAATCAGCCCCAGCATTTT.